The sequence of this TCR beta chain was determined in a study of blood T cell repertoires in COVID-19. Study-wide context: PBMCs, B-cell-depleted T cells, or T cells were the source of the cDNA or gDNA that made up the material.

Per the study methods: Amplification with reference gene primers provided the estimates of nucleated cell counts. Sequencing was performed with immunoSEQ multiplex PCR; in TCRdb, only in-frame clones are kept and a portion is missing. The V and J calls and the clone size are those of that table, but D and trimming were determined from the DNA. The table includes a few hundred thousand clones, around 87% detected once. Trimming pared 7 bases from V and 0 bases from J, leaving 13 bases between. The CDR3 covers 14 residues. Self-reported history from a screening survey and questionnaire set each donor's cohort.

The sequenced material came from PBMCs or T cells enriched from blood (not recorded which). This rearrangement joins TRBV23-1 to TRBJ2-7, with D maybe TRBD1 (6 bases). TRBV23-1 is flagged as an ORF with uncertain function. This TCR derives from a woman aged 18 to 35 with acute COVID-19. The CDR3 reads CASIEGHRSYEQYF. DNA of the CDR3: TGCGCCAGCATTGAGGGACACCGCTCCTACGAGCAGTACTTC.